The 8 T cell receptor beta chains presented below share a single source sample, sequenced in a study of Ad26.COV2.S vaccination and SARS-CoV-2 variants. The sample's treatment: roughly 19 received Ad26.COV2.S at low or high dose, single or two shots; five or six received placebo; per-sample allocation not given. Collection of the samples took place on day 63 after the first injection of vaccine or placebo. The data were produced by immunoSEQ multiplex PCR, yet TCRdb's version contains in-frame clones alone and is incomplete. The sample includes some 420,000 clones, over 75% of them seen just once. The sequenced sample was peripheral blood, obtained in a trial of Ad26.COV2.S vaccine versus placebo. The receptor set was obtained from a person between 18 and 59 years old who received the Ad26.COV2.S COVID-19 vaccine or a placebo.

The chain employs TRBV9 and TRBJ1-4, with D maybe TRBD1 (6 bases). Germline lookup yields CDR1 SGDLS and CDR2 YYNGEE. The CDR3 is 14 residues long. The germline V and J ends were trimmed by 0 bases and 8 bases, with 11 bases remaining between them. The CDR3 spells CASSVGGLSEKLFF. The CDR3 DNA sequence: TGTGCCAGCAGCGTAGGGGGGCTTTCGGAAAAACTGTTTTTT.

CDR3 nucleotides: TGCAGCGTTGCAGAAAGGGAATTTCAGCCCCAGCATTTT. It encodes CSVAEREFQPQHF. The chain combines TRBV29-1 with TRBJ1-5; D gene unclear. Trimming took off 4 bases at V and 6 bases at J, with 13 bases between the two ends. The CDR3 contains 13 residues. Germline lookup yields CDR1 SQVTM and CDR2 ANQGSEA.

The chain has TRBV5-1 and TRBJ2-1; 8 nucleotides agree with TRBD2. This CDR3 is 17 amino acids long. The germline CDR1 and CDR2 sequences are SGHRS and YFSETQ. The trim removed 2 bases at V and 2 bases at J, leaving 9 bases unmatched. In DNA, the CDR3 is TGCGCCAGCAGCTTCGGAACCTGGCGGGGGGCCTACAATGAGCAGTTCTTC. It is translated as CASSFGTWRGAYNEQFF. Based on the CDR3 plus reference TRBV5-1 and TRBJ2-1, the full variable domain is KAGVTQTPRYLIKTRGQQVTLSCSPISGHRSVSWYQQTPGQGLQFLFEYFSETQRNKGNFPGRFSGRQFSNSRSEMNVSTLELGDSALYLCASSFGTWRGAYNEQFFGPGTRLTVL.

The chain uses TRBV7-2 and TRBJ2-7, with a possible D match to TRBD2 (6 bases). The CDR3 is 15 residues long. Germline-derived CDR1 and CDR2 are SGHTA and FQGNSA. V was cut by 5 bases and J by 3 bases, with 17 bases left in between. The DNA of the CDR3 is TGTGCCAGCAGCATCGACCCGGGAGACTTCTACGAGCAGTACTTC. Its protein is CASSIDPGDFYEQYF.

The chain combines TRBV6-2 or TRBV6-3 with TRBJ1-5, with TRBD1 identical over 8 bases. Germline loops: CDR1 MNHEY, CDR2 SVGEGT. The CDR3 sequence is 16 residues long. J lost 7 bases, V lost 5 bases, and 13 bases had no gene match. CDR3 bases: TGTGCCAGCAGTCGCGGGATAATTGACAGGGGCCAGCCCCAGCATTTT. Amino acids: CASSRGIIDRGQPQHF.

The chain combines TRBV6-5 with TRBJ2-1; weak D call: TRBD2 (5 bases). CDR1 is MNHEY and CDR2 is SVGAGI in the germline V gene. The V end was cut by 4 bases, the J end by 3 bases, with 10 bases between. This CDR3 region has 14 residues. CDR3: CASSFSGDYNEQFF. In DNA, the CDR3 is TGTGCCAGCAGTTTCTCCGGGGACTACAATGAGCAGTTCTTC.

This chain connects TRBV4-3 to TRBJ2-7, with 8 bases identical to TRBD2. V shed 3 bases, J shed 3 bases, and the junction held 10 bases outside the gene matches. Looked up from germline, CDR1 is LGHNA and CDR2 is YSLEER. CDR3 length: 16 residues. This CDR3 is CASSHNVVAGFYEQYF. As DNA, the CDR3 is TGCGCCAGCAGCCACAATGTGGTAGCGGGGTTCTACGAGCAGTACTTC.

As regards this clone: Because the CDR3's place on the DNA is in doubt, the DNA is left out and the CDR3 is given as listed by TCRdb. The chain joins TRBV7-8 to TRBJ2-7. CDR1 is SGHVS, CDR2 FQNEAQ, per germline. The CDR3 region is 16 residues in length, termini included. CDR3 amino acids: CASTTSGRGRGYEQYF.